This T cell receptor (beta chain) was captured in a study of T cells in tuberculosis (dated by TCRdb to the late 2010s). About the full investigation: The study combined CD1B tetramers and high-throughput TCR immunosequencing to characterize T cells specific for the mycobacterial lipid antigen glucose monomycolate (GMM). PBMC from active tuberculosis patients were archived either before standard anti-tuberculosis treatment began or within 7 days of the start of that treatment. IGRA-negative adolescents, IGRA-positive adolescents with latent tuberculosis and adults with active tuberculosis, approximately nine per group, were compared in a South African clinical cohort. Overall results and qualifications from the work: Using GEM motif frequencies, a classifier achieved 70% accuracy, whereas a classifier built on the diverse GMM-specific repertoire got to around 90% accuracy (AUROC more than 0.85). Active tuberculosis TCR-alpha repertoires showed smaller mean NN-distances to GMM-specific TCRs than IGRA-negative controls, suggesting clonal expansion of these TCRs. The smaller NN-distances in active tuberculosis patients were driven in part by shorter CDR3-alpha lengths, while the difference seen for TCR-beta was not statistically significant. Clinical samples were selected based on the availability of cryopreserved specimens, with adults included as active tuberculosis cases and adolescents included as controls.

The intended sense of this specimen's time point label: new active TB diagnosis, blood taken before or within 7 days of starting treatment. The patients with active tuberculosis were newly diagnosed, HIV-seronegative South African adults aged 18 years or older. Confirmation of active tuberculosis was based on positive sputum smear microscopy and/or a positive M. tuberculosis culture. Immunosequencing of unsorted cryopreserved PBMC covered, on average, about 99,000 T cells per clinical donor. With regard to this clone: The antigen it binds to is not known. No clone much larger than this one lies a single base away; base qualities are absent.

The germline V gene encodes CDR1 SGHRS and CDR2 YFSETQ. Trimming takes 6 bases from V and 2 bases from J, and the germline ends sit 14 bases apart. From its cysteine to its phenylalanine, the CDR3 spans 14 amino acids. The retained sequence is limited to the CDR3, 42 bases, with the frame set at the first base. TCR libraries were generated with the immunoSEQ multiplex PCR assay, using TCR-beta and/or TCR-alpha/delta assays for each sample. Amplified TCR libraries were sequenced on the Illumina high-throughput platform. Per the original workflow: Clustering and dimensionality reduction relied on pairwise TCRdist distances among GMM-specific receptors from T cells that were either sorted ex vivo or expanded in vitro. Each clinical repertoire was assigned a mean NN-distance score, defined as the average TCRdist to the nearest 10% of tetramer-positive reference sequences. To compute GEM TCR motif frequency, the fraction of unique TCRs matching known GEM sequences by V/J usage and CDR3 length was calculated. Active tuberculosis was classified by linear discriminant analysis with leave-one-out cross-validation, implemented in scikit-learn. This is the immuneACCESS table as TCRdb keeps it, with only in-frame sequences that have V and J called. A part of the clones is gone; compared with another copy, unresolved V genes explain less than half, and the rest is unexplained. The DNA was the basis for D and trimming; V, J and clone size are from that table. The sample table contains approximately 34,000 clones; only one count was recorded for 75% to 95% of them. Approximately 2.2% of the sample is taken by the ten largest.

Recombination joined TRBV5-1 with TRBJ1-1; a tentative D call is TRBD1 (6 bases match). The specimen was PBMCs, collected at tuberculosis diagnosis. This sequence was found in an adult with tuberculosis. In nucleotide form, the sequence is TGCGCCAGCACCGTTTTGGACAGTAACACTGAAGCTTTCTTT. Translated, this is CASTVLDSNTEAFF. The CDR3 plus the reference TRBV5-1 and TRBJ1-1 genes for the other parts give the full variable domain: KAGVTQTPRYLIKTRGQQVTLSCSPISGHRSVSWYQQTPGQGLQFLFEYFSETQRNKGNFPGRFSGRQFSNSRSEMNVSTLELGDSALYLCASTVLDSNTEAFFGQGTRLTVV.